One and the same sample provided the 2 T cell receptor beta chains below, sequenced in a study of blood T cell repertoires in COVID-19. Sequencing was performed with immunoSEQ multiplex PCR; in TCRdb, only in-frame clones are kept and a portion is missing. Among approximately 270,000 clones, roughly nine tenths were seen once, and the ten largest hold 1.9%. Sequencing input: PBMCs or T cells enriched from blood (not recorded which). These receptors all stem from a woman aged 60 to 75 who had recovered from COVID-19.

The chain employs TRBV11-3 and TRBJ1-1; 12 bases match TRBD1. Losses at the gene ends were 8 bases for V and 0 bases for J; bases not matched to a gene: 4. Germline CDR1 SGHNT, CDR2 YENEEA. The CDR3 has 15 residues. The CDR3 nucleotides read TGTGCCAGCCGGGACAGGGGGCGCATGAACACTGAAGCTTTCTTT. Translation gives CASRDRGRMNTEAFF. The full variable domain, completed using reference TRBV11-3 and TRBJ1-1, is EAGVVQSPRYKIIEKKQPVAFWCNPISGHNTLYWYLQNLGQGPELLIRYENEEAVDDSQLPKDRFSAERLKGVDSTLKIQPAELGDSAVYLCASRDRGRMNTEAFFGQGTRLTVV.

In nucleotides, the CDR3 is TGCGCCAGCAGCTTGGAGACAGGTTTGGGCTACACCTTC. This sequence encodes CASSLETGLGYTF. V gene TRBV5-1 combines with J gene TRBJ1-2; possibly TRBD1 for D (6 bases). CDR3 length: 13 amino acids. Germline lookup yields CDR1 SGHRS and CDR2 YFSETQ. V lost 0 bases, J lost 8 bases, and 11 bases lay in between.